Reported below is one T cell receptor (beta chain). Antigen specificity is unknown. The data originate from a study of shared clonotypes between healthy human individuals. Regarding the study as a whole: A limitation of the genetic and exposure-history diversity represented arose from few donors.

Deep-level running was used for the assay. Original methodology: From ImmunoSEQ came sequences covering only the junction and carrying no quality scores, so filtering differed. TCRdb keeps only in-frame clones here, not all; method: immunoSEQ multiplex PCR. From that table come the V and J calls and clone size; the DNA was used to work out D and trimming. Of 150,000 to 200,000 clones in the sample, just under 95% were seen once. The CDR3 spans 14 residues. The V gene's germline CDR1 is KGHSH and CDR2 LQKENI. Germline trimming cut 6 bases from V and 4 bases from J; bases unmatched to any gene: 5. This clonotype was obtained from a woman aged 25 to 39 in good health. J is TRBJ2-7 and V is TRBV18, with 11 bases identical to TRBD2. What was sequenced was naive CD4+ T cells sorted from blood. The subset was: CD45RA+ positively selected. This chain's CDR3 is CASSYTSGGYEQYF. The CDR3 nucleotides are TGTGCCAGCTCGTATACTAGCGGGGGTTACGAGCAGTACTTC.